The 2 T cell receptor beta chains below come from one sample, sequenced in a study of beta chain features in type 1 diabetes. The sequenced template was cDNA made from the entire isolated RNA. This table comes from immunoSEQ multiplex PCR, and its TCRdb copy is limited to in-frame clones, with some not included. The sample includes 900,000 or so clones, roughly 15% of them seen just once. Sequenced input: naive CD4+ T cells from blood. These receptors came from a woman aged 18-29 years in good health.

The chain couples TRBV11-2 to TRBJ2-7; 8 bases are shared with TRBD1. The CDR3 runs to 15 residues. Germline values: CDR1 SGHAT, CDR2 FQNNGV. Unmatched junction bases numbered 2, after V lost 1 base and J lost 0 bases. The CDR3: CASSLAGQGSYEQYF. Written as DNA, the CDR3 is TGTGCCAGCAGCTTAGCCGGACAGGGCTCCTACGAGCAGTACTTC.

The V gene is TRBV6-5, the J gene TRBJ1-5; 9 nucleotides agree with TRBD1. The CDR3 extends over 15 amino acids. CDR1 is MNHEY, CDR2 SVGAGI, per germline. J was trimmed by 2 bases and V by 6 bases; bases with no gene match: 5. CDR3 bases: TGTGCCAGCAGACCGGGACAGGGTGGCAATCAGCCCCAGCATTTT. Its translation: CASRPGQGGNQPQHF.